These T cell receptor beta chains were read from a single sample in a study of blood T cell repertoires in COVID-19. Clones were read by immunoSEQ multiplex PCR, and TCRdb kept only the in-frame ones, dropping some. This sample has roughly 220,000 clones; 65% to 90% occur once, and the top ten carry approximately 6.1%. The specimen was peripheral blood. The receptors were gathered from a man aged 80 or over with acute or convalescent COVID-19. Both conserved end residues are part of each CDR3. The D gene is left open where the match is weak. Only some rows state a clone size, as once, few, many or a class for expanded clones.

V gene	J gene	clone size	D gene	CDR3 protein
TRBV11-3	TRBJ2-1	-	-	CASSASHNSYNEQFF
TRBV6-1	TRBJ1-5	-	TRBD1	CASSEGDRISNQPQHF
TRBV6-1	TRBJ1-2	-	TRBD1	CASSDRTGGNYGYTF
TRBV7-8	TRBJ1-6	-	TRBD1	CASSSPPQGARSPLHF
TRBV7-2	TRBJ1-5	-	TRBD1	CASSPGTGFYSNQPQHF
TRBV11-3	TRBJ2-2	-	-	CASSSGVEVGELFF
TRBV15	TRBJ1-1	-	-	CATSPGNTEAFF
TRBV5-6	TRBJ2-1	-	-	CASSLWLALNEQFF
TRBV6-1	TRBJ2-5	-	-	CASSERVETQYF
TRBV11-2	TRBJ1-1	few	-	CASSSGLTNTEAFF